This passage covers 8 T cell receptor beta chains from one sample sequenced in a study of T cell responses to AZD1222 COVID-19 vaccine. Generated by immunoSEQ multiplex PCR, the TCRdb table keeps only in-frame clones and is missing some. This table has about 110,000 clones, roughly 87% appearing once. This specimen was peripheral blood, taken on day 0 of AZD1222 vaccination. These receptors all stem from an adult in good health.

This chain links TRBV28 with TRBJ2-7; D not certain. The CDR3 totals 14 residues. The V and J ends lost 5 bases and 6 bases respectively, with 17 bases between them. Germline V gene data show CDR1 as MDHEN and CDR2 as SYDVKM. The CDR3 bases are TGTGCCAGCAGTACCCCGGGCCTCCCGGGCGAGCAGTACTTC. Its protein is CASSTPGLPGEQYF.

This clone was found once. The chain carries TRBV24-1 and TRBJ2-1; 11 bases are a match to TRBD2. Germline CDR1 is KGHDR and CDR2 is SFDVKD. V lost 4 bases to trimming and J lost 3 bases; unmatched junction nucleotides: 4. The CDR3 contains 16 residues. CDR3 sequence (DNA): TGTGCCACCAGTGACCTTACTAGCGGGGGCTACAATGAGCAGTTCTTC. It translates to CATSDLTSGGYNEQFF.

V usage is TRBV18 and J usage is TRBJ2-7, with D maybe TRBD1 (6 bases). Trimming left V 3 bases short and J 5 bases short, with 14 bases between. Germline CDR1 KGHSH, CDR2 LQKENI. This CDR3 contains 14 residues. The CDR3 here is CASSPQGGSDEQYF. CDR3 sequence (DNA): TGTGCCAGCTCACCTCAAGGGGGATCTGACGAGCAGTACTTC.

V and J are TRBV5-5 and TRBJ1-3, with D unresolved. V was clipped by 1 base and J by 4 bases, with 12 bases between them. The germline gives CDR1 SGHKS, CDR2 YYEKEE (reference sequence). This CDR3 region has 15 residues. The CDR3: CASSLSGSSGNTIYF. The DNA of the CDR3 is TGTGCCAGCAGCTTGTCCGGGTCCTCGGGAAACACCATATATTTT.

This chain connects TRBV19 to TRBJ2-6; D not resolved. This CDR3 is built from 15 residues. The ends were cut back, 6 bases at V and 1 base at J, with 10 bases in the middle. Germline loops: CDR1 LNHDA, CDR2 SQIVND (reference sequence). DNA for the CDR3: TGTGCCAGTAGAAACGAAGGGTCTGGGGCCAACGTCCTGACTTTC. Translation gives CASRNEGSGANVLTF.

The gene calls are TRBV4-2 and TRBJ2-1; 7 nucleotides match TRBD1. J was trimmed by 5 bases and V by 0 bases; bases with no gene match: 25. The CDR3 extends over 22 amino acids. Germline V gene lookup returns CDR1 LGHNA and CDR2 YNFKEQ. The CDR3 DNA follows: TGTGCCAGCAGCCAAGATGAAGATTGGCCAGGGGGAGTTGGGGAAAAAGACAATGAGCAGTTCTTC. Its protein product is CASSQDEDWPGGVGEKDNEQFF.

The V call is TRBV6-2 or TRBV6-3, the J call TRBJ2-2; D call uncertain. The germline V gene has CDR1 MNHEY and CDR2 SVGEGT. V lost 2 bases and J 6 bases, leaving 10 bases between the germline ends. The CDR3 spans 14 residues. CDR3 in DNA: TGTGCCAGCAGTTACGACCAAGAGCCCGGGGAGCTGTTTTTT. Amino acid sequence: CASSYDQEPGELFF.

This rearrangement joins TRBV6-2 or TRBV6-3 to TRBJ2-5, with TRBD1 matching 8 bases. The J segment lost 1 base and the V segment lost 6 bases, leaving 7 bases of the junction unmatched. The germline CDR1 and CDR2 sequences are MNHEY and SVGEGT. The CDR3 has 15 amino acids. CDR3 sequence: CASSTQGAGQETQYF. CDR3 nucleotides: TGTGCCAGCAGCACCCAGGGGGCTGGCCAAGAGACCCAGTACTTC.